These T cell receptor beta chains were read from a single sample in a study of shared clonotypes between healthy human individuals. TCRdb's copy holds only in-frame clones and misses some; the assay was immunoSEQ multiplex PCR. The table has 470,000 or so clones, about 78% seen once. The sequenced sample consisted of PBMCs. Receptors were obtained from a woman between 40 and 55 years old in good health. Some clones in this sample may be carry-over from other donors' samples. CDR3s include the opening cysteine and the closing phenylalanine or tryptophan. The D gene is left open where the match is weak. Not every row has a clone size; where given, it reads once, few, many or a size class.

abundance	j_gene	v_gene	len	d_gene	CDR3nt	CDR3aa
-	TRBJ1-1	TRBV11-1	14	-	TGTGCCAGCAGCAAGAGGACTGGGGGCACTGAAGCTTTCTTT	CASSKRTGGTEAFF
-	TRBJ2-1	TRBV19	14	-	TGTGCCAGTAGTATTAGCCGGAGGGCCAATGAGCAGTTCTTC	CASSISRRANEQFF
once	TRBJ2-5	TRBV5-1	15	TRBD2	TGCGCCAGCAGCTTGGAGACTAGCGGGAGAAAGACCCAGTACTTC	CASSLETSGRKTQYF
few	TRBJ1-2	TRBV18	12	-	TGTGCCAGCTCACCCGAGGAAGGCGGCTACACCTTC	CASSPEEGGYTF
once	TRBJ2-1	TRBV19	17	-	TGTGCCAGTAGTATTGGTGGCTCCCTCCACATCTACAATGAGCAGTTCTTC	CASSIGGSLHIYNEQFF
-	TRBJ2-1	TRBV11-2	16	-	TGTGCCAGCAGCTTAGAGGGTCTAGCAGTTCACAATGAGCAGTTCTTC	CASSLEGLAVHNEQFF
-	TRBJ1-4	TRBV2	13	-	TGTGCCAGCAGGGTCCTCGGGGGGGAAAAACTGTTTTTT	CASRVLGGEKLFF
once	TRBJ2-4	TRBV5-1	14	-	TGCGCCAGCAGCTTGGTAGGCGGGAAAAACATTCAGTACTTC	CASSLVGGKNIQYF
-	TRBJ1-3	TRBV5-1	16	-	TGCGCCAGCAGCTTGTCGGGGGGGATCTCTGGAAACACCATATATTTT	CASSLSGGISGNTIYF
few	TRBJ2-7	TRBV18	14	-	TGTGCCAGCTCACCAAGCGCCTCAACCTACGAGCAGTACTTC	CASSPSASTYEQYF
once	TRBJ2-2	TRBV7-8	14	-	TGTGCCAGCAGCTCTCCTAGGACCGGCGGGGAGCTGTTTTTT	CASSSPRTGGELFF
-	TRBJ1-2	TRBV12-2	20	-	TGTGCAAGTCGCTTACGGAGGCGGAGGCGGGGGCATAGCTTGGGCTATGGCTACACCTTC	CASRLRRRRRGHSLGYGYTF
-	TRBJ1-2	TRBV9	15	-	TGTGCCAGCCCCTCCTCAGGGGAACAGGGCTATGGCTACACCTTC	CASPSSGEQGYGYTF
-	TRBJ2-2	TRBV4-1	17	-	TGCGCCAGCAGCCAAGTTCCCCCTAGCCGAAACACCGGGGAGCTGTTTTTT	CASSQVPPSRNTGELFF
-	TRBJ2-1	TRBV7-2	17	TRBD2	TGTGCCAGCAGCTTCCCCGGACTAGCGGGAGGAGACAATGAGCAGTTCTTC	CASSFPGLAGGDNEQFF
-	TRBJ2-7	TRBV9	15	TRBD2	TGTGCCAGCAGCGCGACTAGCGAGAGCTCCTACGAGCAGTACTTC	CASSATSESSYEQYF
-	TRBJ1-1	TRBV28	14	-	TGTGCCAGCAGTTCTCACTCGGGGTCCACCCTAGCTTTCTTT	CASSSHSGSTLAFF
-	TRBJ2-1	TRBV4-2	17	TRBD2	TGTGCCAGCAGCCAAGATGATAGGACTAGCGTCTCAAATGAGCAGTTCTTC	CASSQDDRTSVSNEQFF
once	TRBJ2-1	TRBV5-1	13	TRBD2	TGCGCCAGCAGCTCGGGACTAGCGAATGAGCAGTTCTTC	CASSSGLANEQFF
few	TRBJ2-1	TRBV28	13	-	TGTGCCAGCAGTTTAAGGGTGCCCAATGAGCAGTTCTTC	CASSLRVPNEQFF
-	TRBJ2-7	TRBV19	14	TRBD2	TGTGCCAGTAGGGCTAGCGGGAGAAACTACGAGCAGTACTTC	CASRASGRNYEQYF
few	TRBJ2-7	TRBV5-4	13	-	TGTGCCAGCAGCAAACAGGCTTCCTACGAGCAGTACTTC	CASSKQASYEQYF
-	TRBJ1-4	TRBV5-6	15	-	TGTGCCAGCAGCTGGGGCACGGCAACTAATGAAAAACTGTTTTTT	CASSWGTATNEKLFF
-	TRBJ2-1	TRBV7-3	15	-	TGTGCCAGCAGCTCGGACTTAAGCTCCTGCAATGAGCAGTTCTTC	CASSSDLSSCNEQFF
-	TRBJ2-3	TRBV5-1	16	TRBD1	TGCGCCAGCAGCACAATGACAGGGGGCGGCACAGATACGCAGTATTTT	CASSTMTGGGTDTQYF
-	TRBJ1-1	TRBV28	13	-	TGTGCCAGCATGGCAGGTGAGAACACTGAAGCTTTCTTT	CASMAGENTEAFF
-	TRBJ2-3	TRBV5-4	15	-	TGTGCCAGCAGCTTTGGAGGGGTTGGCACAGATACGCAGTATTTT	CASSFGGVGTDTQYF
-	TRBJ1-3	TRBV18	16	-	TGTGCCAGCTCACCTAACTCGGGGCCCTCTGGAAACACCATATATTTT	CASSPNSGPSGNTIYF
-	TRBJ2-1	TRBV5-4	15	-	TGTGCCAGCAGCTTGACGGGGGGCAGCTACAATGAGCAGTTCTTC	CASSLTGGSYNEQFF
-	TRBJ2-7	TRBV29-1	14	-	TGCAGCGTTGAAGATCCGAGGCTCTCCTACGAGCAGTACTTC	CSVEDPRLSYEQYF
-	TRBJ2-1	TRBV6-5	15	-	TGTGCCAGCAGTTACTCGATTTTAGGGATCGATGAGCAGTTCTTC	CASSYSILGIDEQFF
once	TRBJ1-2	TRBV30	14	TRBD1	TGTGCCCTACCGGGACAGCGTTTTAACTATGGCTACACCTTC	CALPGQRFNYGYTF
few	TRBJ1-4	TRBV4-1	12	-	TGCGCCAGCAGCCAATACGGGGGTAAACTGTTTTTT	CASSQYGGKLFF
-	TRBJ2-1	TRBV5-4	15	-	TGTGCCAGCAGCCGTCCGGGGCAGGGGTGGGGTGAGCAGTTCTTC	CASSRPGQGWGEQFF
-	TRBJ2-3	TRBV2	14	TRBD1	TGTGCCAGCAGTCGAACAGGGGGCGCAGATACGCAGTATTTT	CASSRTGGADTQYF
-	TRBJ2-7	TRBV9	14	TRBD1	TGTGCCAGCAGCGTAGGGGACAGCTACTACGAGCAGTACTTC	CASSVGDSYYEQYF
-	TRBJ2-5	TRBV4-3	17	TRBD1	TGCGCCAGCAGCCAAGACCGGGGGACAGGGTCTGTCGAGACCCAGTACTTC	CASSQDRGTGSVETQYF
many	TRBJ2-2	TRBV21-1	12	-	TGTGCCAGCCGCAATATTCCCGGGGAGCTGTTTTTT	CASRNIPGELFF
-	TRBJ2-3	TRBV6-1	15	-	TGTGCCAGCAGTGTTCCGGGACTCAGCACAGATACGCAGTATTTT	CASSVPGLSTDTQYF
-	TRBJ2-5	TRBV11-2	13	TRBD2	TGTGCCAGCAGCCAGAGCGGGAGGGAGACCCAGTACTTC	CASSQSGRETQYF
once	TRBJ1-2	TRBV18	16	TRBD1	TGTGCCAGCTCACCACCGATTGGGAACAGGGGGCCCCACTACACCTTC	CASSPPIGNRGPHYTF
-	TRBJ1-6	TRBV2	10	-	TGTGCCAGCAGTTCCGGGACAATTTACTTT	CASSSGTIYF
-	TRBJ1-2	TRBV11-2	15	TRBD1	TGTGCCAGCAGCCCCACAACAGGGGGCATGTATGGCTACACCTTC	CASSPTTGGMYGYTF
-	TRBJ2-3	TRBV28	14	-	TGTGCCATTGGTCGGGACCGCATCACAGATACGCAGTATTTT	CAIGRDRITDTQYF
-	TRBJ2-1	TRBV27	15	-	TGTGCCAGCAGTGATCCTCCCGGCTCCGGCAATGAGCAGTTCTTC	CASSDPPGSGNEQFF
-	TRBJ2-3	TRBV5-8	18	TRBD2	TGTGCCAGCAGCATCAACAGCATATTCCGGGAGGGCGGAGATACGCAGTATTTT	CASSINSIFREGGDTQYF
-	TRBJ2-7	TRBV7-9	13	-	TGTGCCAGCAGCTTAGAGGGTAGGGGCGAGCAGTACTTC	CASSLEGRGEQYF
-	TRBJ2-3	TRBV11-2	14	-	TGTGCCAGCAGCTCTCCAAGGGGCACAGATACGCAGTATTTT	CASSSPRGTDTQYF
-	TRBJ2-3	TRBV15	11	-	TGTGCCACCAGCGGGTTTGATACGCAGTATTTT	CATSGFDTQYF
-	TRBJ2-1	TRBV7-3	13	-	TGTGCCAGCAGCGACACGTGGGACGGTGAGCAGTTCTTC	CASSDTWDGEQFF
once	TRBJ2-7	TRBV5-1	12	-	TGCGCCAGCAGCTTGTTCGCCTACGAGCAGTACTTC	CASSLFAYEQYF
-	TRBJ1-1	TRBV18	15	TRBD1	TGTGCCAGCTCACTGGGGACAGGGGGTATGTCTGAAGCTTTCTTT	CASSLGTGGMSEAFF
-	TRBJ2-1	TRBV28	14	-	TGTGCCAGCAGTCCCCGGGCACGGAGGAATGAGCAGTTCTTC	CASSPRARRNEQFF